This T cell receptor beta chain emerged from a study of human T cells and chemical hapten exposure. This clonotype was counted at least ten times. Indicated time point: patch test 2, 6 weeks after DPC sensitization. Treatment in this sample: therapeutic diphenylcyclopropenone sensitization with weekly scalp DPC. Germline values: CDR1 DFQATT, CDR2 SNEGSKA (reference sequence). The CDR3 has 12 amino acids. V lost 2 bases, J lost 4 bases, and 8 bases lay in between. Each CDR3 protein is one row after TCRdb ran MiXCR on the RACE reads. Here the sample spans 95,000 or so distinct CDR3 sequences, about an eighth being singletons.

Sequenced here: whole blood, sampled in connection with sensitization to the hapten diphenylcyclopropenone (DPC). The V gene is TRBV20-1, the J gene TRBJ1-1; no reliable D call. The TCR was taken from a middle-aged woman with alopecia areata. Some clones in this sample may be carry-over from other donors' samples. CDR3 DNA sequence: TGCAGTGCTAGAATTGGCATCACTGAAGCTTTCTTT. Translating it yields CSARIGITEAFF.